This section outlines one TCR beta chain sequence together with its context. With V trimmed by 0 bases and J by 10 bases, 10 bases remained unmatched. In germline, CDR1 is GTSNPN, CDR2 SVGIG (reference sequence). CDR3 length equals 16 residues. This sample was included in a study of blood T cell repertoires in COVID-19. Study information: Acute-phase and convalescent COVID-19 samples originated in the United States, Italy and Spain. The analysed material was cDNA or gDNA that came from T cells, B-cell-depleted T cells, or PBMCs.

How the authors handled the data: Amplification of reference gene primers provided the estimated nucleated cell counts. Libraries were prepared by immunoSEQ multiplex PCR; TCRdb keeps only in-frame clonotypes and omits some of them. Clonal size and the V and J genes are those of that table, whereas D and trimming came from the DNA. The sample consists of approximately 180,000 clones, 80% to 90% of them appearing once. Sequenced input: peripheral blood. The clonotype originates from a human donor with active or convalescent COVID-19. The donor label of this sample is uncertain. The chain is built from TRBV30 and TRBJ1-6, with TRBD1 matching 9 bases. The DNA for the CDR3 is TGTGCCTGGAGTGTCGGGACAGGGTCGGTCGCGTCACCCCTCCACTTT. Its translation is CAWSVGTGSVASPLHF.